These 17 T cell receptor beta chains were all obtained from the same sample, sequenced in a study of blood T cells in healthy people across ages. Sample-barcoded 5' priming and a J-beta primer mix drove a second PCR of roughly 7 to 11 cycles. Using its own MiXCR run on the 5' RACE reads, TCRdb lists one record per CDR3 protein. The profile shows hundreds of thousands of distinct CDR3 sequences, 58% of them singletons. What was sequenced was blood. These receptors all stem from a man aged 25-45 years in good health.

V usage is TRBV12-3 or TRBV12-4 and J usage is TRBJ2-3; either TRBD1 or TRBD2 may supply D (5 bases each). Trimming took off 3 bases at V and 2 bases at J, with 12 bases between the two ends. The CDR3 runs to 15 residues. CDR3 sequence: CASSFREGNTDTQYF. In DNA form, the CDR3 reads TGTGCCAGCAGTTTCCGAGAGGGGAACACAGATACGCAGTATTTT.

In its sample, this clonotype was seen a few times. This chain uses TRBV7-2 with TRBJ2-5; tentatively, D is TRBD1 or TRBD2 (5 bases each). Germline V gene lookup returns CDR1 SGHTA and CDR2 FQGNSA. CDR3 length: 15 amino acids. V was cut by 1 base and J by 3 bases, with 12 bases left in between. The CDR3 reads CASSLVEGFEETQYF. CDR3 sequence (DNA): TGTGCCAGCAGCTTAGTAGAGGGGTTCGAAGAGACCCAGTACTTC.

The chain joins TRBV20-1 to TRBJ2-5; 8 bases agree with TRBD1. Germline CDR1 reads DFQATT; CDR2 reads SNEGSKA (reference sequence). V trimming: 6 bases; J trimming: 1 base; junction bases outside the gene matches: 7. The CDR3 runs 14 residues. For the CDR3, the DNA is TGCAGTGCACCTCGGACAGGGTTCCAAGAGACCCAGTACTTC. This codes for CSAPRTGFQETQYF.

The rearrangement links TRBV7-2 to TRBJ2-5; D possibly matches TRBD1 or TRBD2 (6 bases each). CDR1 and CDR2 from the germline V gene are SGHTA and FQGNSA. The CDR3 loop spans 16 amino acids. V gave up 5 bases and J gave up 11 bases, with 27 bases separating them. The CDR3 loop is CASSRRGSVPRSGQYF. The CDR3, as DNA: TGTGCCAGCAGCAGGAGGGGGTCGGTCCCGAGGTCGGGGCAGTACTTC.

The chain uses TRBV25-1 and TRBJ1-4, with a possible D match to TRBD1 (5 bases). Germline V gives CDR1 MGHDK, CDR2 SYGVNS. The V end lost 3 bases, the J end lost 8 bases, and 16 bases lay between the germline ends. This CDR3 has 15 residues. CDR3 amino acids: CASSDWGREGEKLFF. CDR3 sequence (DNA): TGTGCCAGCAGTGACTGGGGCAGGGAGGGCGAAAAACTGTTTTTT.

The chain joins TRBV11-3 to TRBJ2-3, with a possible D match to TRBD1 (5 bases). The CDR3 is made up of 12 amino acids. V was cut by 2 bases and J by 8 bases, with 8 bases left in between. In germline, CDR1 is SGHNT, CDR2 YENEEA. The DNA of the CDR3 is TGTGCCAGCAGCTTAAGGGGTGGTACGCAGTATTTT. Its protein product is CASSLRGGTQYF. The entire variable domain, with the rest obtained from reference TRBV11-3 and TRBJ2-3, is as follows: EAGVVQSPRYKIIEKKQPVAFWCNPISGHNTLYWYLQNLGQGPELLIRYENEEAVDDSQLPKDRFSAERLKGVDSTLKIQPAELGDSAVYLCASSLRGGTQYFGPGTRLTVL.

The chain has TRBV20-1 and TRBJ2-1, with 7 bases matching TRBD2. This CDR3 comprises 15 residues. V dropped 5 bases and J dropped 0; count of bases not matched to a gene: 7. Germline values: CDR1 DFQATT, CDR2 SNEGSKA (reference sequence). Here the CDR3 reads CSAPERDYSYNEQFF. CDR3 sequence (DNA): TGCAGTGCTCCAGAGCGGGATTACTCCTACAATGAGCAGTTCTTC.

The V and J genes are TRBV20-1 and TRBJ2-6; perhaps TRBD2 as D (6 bases). V lost 6 bases, J lost 0 bases, and 12 bases lay in between. The CDR3 has 15 residues. The germline CDR1 and CDR2 sequences are DFQATT and SNEGSKA (reference sequence). The CDR3 DNA is TGCAGTGCGTGGAGGGGCTTCTCTGGGGCCAACGTCCTGACTTTC. Its translation is CSAWRGFSGANVLTF.

The sample holds a few counts of this clonotype. V usage is TRBV10-3 and J usage is TRBJ2-7; 7 bases agree with TRBD1. The CDR3 extends over 14 amino acids. Germline V gene data show CDR1 as ENHRY and CDR2 as SYGVKD. Germline trimming cut 5 bases from V and 3 bases from J; bases unmatched to any gene: 7. The CDR3 sequence is CAISYRGDHYEQYF. The DNA of the CDR3 is TGTGCCATCAGTTACAGGGGAGATCACTACGAGCAGTACTTC.

The chain combines TRBV7-9 with TRBJ2-7, with D uncertain. CDR3 length equals 14 residues. Trimming cost V 3 bases and J 6 bases, with 15 bases left between them. CDR1 is SEHNR and CDR2 is FQNEAQ in the germline V gene (reference sequence). The CDR3: CASSFGQDPSEQYF. For the CDR3, the DNA is TGTGCCAGCAGCTTTGGGCAGGATCCCTCCGAGCAGTACTTC.

V is TRBV20-1 and J is TRBJ2-1; TRBD2 matches 7 bases. The CDR3 is made up of 18 amino acids. Germline CDR1 DFQATT, CDR2 SNEGSKA (reference sequence). Trimming cost V 0 bases and J 7 bases; bases outside gene matches: 18. The CDR3 sequence: CSAREGPFRRAGRNEQFF. In nucleotides, the CDR3 is TGCAGTGCTAGAGAGGGTCCTTTCCGACGAGCGGGGAGGAATGAGCAGTTCTTC.

The chain joins TRBV20-1 to TRBJ1-5, with D perhaps TRBD1 (5 bases). Germline CDR1 reads DFQATT; CDR2 reads SNEGSKA (reference sequence). V gave up 7 bases and J gave up 5 bases, with 12 bases separating them. The CDR3 runs 12 residues. CDR3 DNA: TGCAGTGGGGCCGGGGGGGATCAGCCCCAGCATTTT. Its protein product is CSGAGGDQPQHF.

The chain has TRBV27 and TRBJ1-1; tentative D call: TRBD1 (6 bases). The V end was cut by 5 bases, the J end by 0 bases, with 16 bases between. CDR3 length equals 16 residues. CDR1 and CDR2 (germline): MNHEY, SMNVEV (reference sequence). DNA of the CDR3: TGTGCCAGCAGTCTTTTGGACAGCACCATGAACACTGAAGCTTTCTTT. Translated: CASSLLDSTMNTEAFF.

This clonotype was detected a few times. The V gene is TRBV6-1, the J gene TRBJ1-4, with D tentatively TRBD1 (5 bases). Germline values: CDR1 MNHNS, CDR2 SASEGT. The CDR3 is 13 residues long. V was shortened by 6 bases and J by 6 bases, with 11 bases between the two germline ends. The CDR3 loop is CASSLRGDEKLFF. CDR3 DNA: TGTGCCAGCAGCCTACGGGGGGATGAAAAACTGTTTTTT.

This clonotype was seen more than once but under ten times. V is TRBV28 and J is TRBJ2-5; 7 bases agree with TRBD1. This CDR3 region has 13 residues. Germline V CDR1 and CDR2: MDHEN, SYDVKM. V shed 7 bases, J shed 3 bases, and the junction held 5 bases outside the gene matches. CDR3 region: CASKRDRKETQYF. In DNA, the CDR3 is TGTGCCAGCAAGAGGGACAGAAAAGAGACCCAGTACTTC.

This clonotype came up a few times. The rearrangement joins TRBV29-1 to TRBJ2-1; D is unresolved. The germline V gene encodes CDR1 SQVTM and CDR2 ANQGSEA. This CDR3 is built from 12 residues. The V gene lost 4 bases and the J gene lost 5 bases, with 9 bases spanning the gap. In DNA form, the CDR3 reads TGCAGCGTTGGCCCCCCGAACAATGAGCAGTTCTTC. Its translation is CSVGPPNNEQFF.

CDR3 sequence (DNA): TGTGCCAGCAGTTTAGCGGGAGTCTCGTCCTACGAGCAGTACTTC. It is translated as CASSLAGVSSYEQYF. The chain has TRBV27 and TRBJ2-7, with 7 bases aligning to TRBD2. From germline, CDR1 is MNHEY and CDR2 SMNVEV (reference sequence). The length of the CDR3 is 15 residues. The junction had 5 bases not matched to a gene; V was cut back by 2 bases and J by 1 base.